Shown below are 27 T cell receptor beta chains from a single sample sequenced in a study of blood T cell repertoires in COVID-19. Libraries were prepared by immunoSEQ multiplex PCR; TCRdb keeps only in-frame clonotypes and omits some of them. The sample has hundreds of thousands of clones, 85% to 90% seen once. Sequencing used peripheral blood. The receptors here all came from a woman between 25 and 40 years old with COVID-19, enrolled during active disease.

The chain uses TRBV7-9 and TRBJ1-1; the match to TRBD1 covers 9 bases. V trimming: 4 bases; J trimming: 4 bases; junction bases outside the gene matches: 7. CDR3 length: 15 residues. CDR1 is SEHNR, CDR2 FQNEAQ, per germline (reference sequence). CDR3 in DNA: TGTGCCAGCAGCTCCCGAGGGACAGGGACCACTGAAGCTTTCTTT. Amino acids: CASSSRGTGTTEAFF. The variable domain in full, with the rest retrieved from reference TRBV7-9 and TRBJ1-1, is DTGVSQNPRHKITKRGQNVTFRCDPISEHNRLYWYRQTLGQGPEFLTYFQNEAQLEKSRLLSDRFSAERPKGSFSTLEIQRTEQGDSAMYLCASSSRGTGTTEAFFGQGTRLTVV.

This clone was seen a single time. The chain recombines TRBV6-5 with TRBJ2-3; 10 bases match TRBD2. The CDR3 consists of 16 residues. V trimming: 0 bases; J trimming: 5 bases; junction bases outside the gene matches: 5. Germline lookup yields CDR1 MNHEY and CDR2 SVGAGI. The CDR3 is CASSYSASGSQDTQYF. The CDR3 DNA sequence: TGTGCCAGCAGTTACTCGGCTAGCGGGAGTCAAGATACGCAGTATTTT.

In regard to this clone: A read error may produce the germline difference seen at one junction end. J is TRBJ1-2 and V is TRBV19; weak D call: TRBD1 (5 bases). Germline-derived CDR1 and CDR2 are LNHDA and SQIVND (reference sequence). The CDR3 is 12 amino acids. CDR3 in DNA: TGTGCCAGTAGGACAGCTAAATATGGCTACACCTTC. Its protein product is CASRTAKYGYTF.

This sequence joins TRBV18 and TRBJ1-4; TRBD1 agrees at 8 bases. CDR3 length: 12 residues. The germline CDR1 and CDR2 sequences are KGHSH and LQKENI. Trimming took 5 bases from V and 7 from J; bases not matched to a gene: 0. The CDR3 sequence is CASSDRGEKLFF. In DNA, the CDR3 is TGTGCCAGCTCAGACAGGGGTGAAAAACTGTTTTTT.

This clone was counted a few times. The chain links TRBV29-1 to TRBJ1-2; D unclear. This CDR3 is 14 amino acids long. The germline CDR1 and CDR2 sequences are SQVTM and ANQGSEA. Trimming stripped 2 bases from V and 6 bases from J, with 16 bases between. The CDR3, as DNA: TGCAGCGTTGAATCTAGAGATCGCCGCCATGGCTACACCTTC. Protein product: CSVESRDRRHGYTF.

In this sample, this clone turned up a few times. V is TRBV7-2 and J is TRBJ1-2; D ambiguous. V dropped 8 bases and J dropped 2 bases, with 12 bases sitting between them. Germline V gene lookup returns CDR1 SGHTA and CDR2 FQGNSA. The CDR3 loop spans 13 amino acids. CDR3 in amino acids: CASQFGPNYGYTF. The DNA for the CDR3 is TGTGCCAGCCAGTTTGGGCCCAACTATGGCTACACCTTC.

Comment on this clone: This sample includes further DNA sequences coding for the same CDR3. The chain employs TRBV3-1 (or the pseudogene TRBV3-2) and TRBJ2-7, with 8 bases identical to TRBD1. The junction had 3 bases not matched to a gene; V was cut back by 4 bases and J by 1 base. Germline-derived CDR1 and CDR2 are LGHDT and YNNKEL (reference sequence). There are 14 residues in the CDR3. As DNA, the CDR3 is TGTGCCAGCAGCCCCGGGACAGGTTCCTACGAGCAGTACTTC. Its protein product is CASSPGTGSYEQYF.

This rearrangement joins TRBV15 to TRBJ1-5; D unclear. This CDR3 comprises 16 residues. Between the trimmed V and J ends, which lost 0 bases and 4 bases, there was a span of 13 bases. Germline V CDR1 and CDR2: LNHNV, YYDKDF (reference sequence). DNA of the CDR3: TGTGCCACCAGCAGAGATCCCAATCGTCGGAATCAGCCCCAGCATTTT. Translated, it gives CATSRDPNRRNQPQHF.

The V and J genes are TRBV27 and TRBJ1-4, with 10 positions matching TRBD1. The germline V gene has CDR1 MNHEY and CDR2 SMNVEV (reference sequence). The CDR3 is 14 residues long. The J segment lost 11 bases and the V segment lost 6 bases, leaving 9 bases of the junction unmatched. This CDR3 reads CASRSGTGVGKLFF. In nucleotides, the CDR3 is TGTGCCAGCAGATCCGGGACAGGGGTAGGCAAACTGTTTTTT. The full variable domain, rest sourced from reference TRBV27 and TRBJ1-4, is EAQVTQNPRYLITVTGKKLTVTCSQNMNHEYMSWYRQDPGLGLRQIYYSMNVEVTDKGDVPEGYKVSRKEKRNFPLILESPSPNQTSLYFCASRSGTGVGKLFFGSGTQLSVL.

V and J are TRBV4-1 and TRBJ1-2; TRBD1 is a possible D gene (6 bases). This CDR3 has 14 residues. V lost 0 bases and J 1 base, leaving 6 bases between the germline ends. Germline V gives CDR1 MGHRA, CDR2 YSYEKL. The CDR3 sequence: CASSQEGGNYGYTF. CDR3 in DNA: TGCGCCAGCAGCCAAGAAGGGGGTAACTATGGCTACACCTTC.

This chain connects TRBV30 to TRBJ1-2; TRBD1 might be the D (5 bases). The length of the CDR3 is 12 residues. CDR1 is GTSNPN, CDR2 SVGIG, per germline (reference sequence). Trimming removed 5 bases from V and 5 bases from J, with 12 bases in between. The chain's CDR3 is CAWGGRDYGYTF. The CDR3 DNA is TGTGCCTGGGGGGGGAGGGATTATGGCTACACCTTC. Combining the CDR3 with reference TRBV30 and TRBJ1-2 gives the whole variable domain SQTIHQWPATLVQPVGSPLSLECTVEGTSNPNLYWYRQAAGRGLQLLFYSVGIGQISSEVPQNLSASRPQDRQFILSSKKLLLSDSGFYLCAWGGRDYGYTFGSGTRLTVV.

This clone has just a few counts. The chain joins TRBV7-6 to TRBJ2-1; 10 bases map to TRBD2. The trim removed 5 bases at V and 9 bases at J, leaving 13 bases unmatched. The V gene's germline CDR1 is SGHVS and CDR2 FNYEAQ. The CDR3 is made up of 16 amino acids. This CDR3 reads CASSAASGRLGGEQFF. For the CDR3, the DNA is TGTGCCAGCAGCGCGGCTAGCGGGAGATTGGGGGGTGAGCAGTTCTTC.

This clone was observed a single time. The chain is built from TRBV18 and TRBJ2-2; 9 bases align to TRBD1. The V gene's germline CDR1 is KGHSH and CDR2 LQKENI. Trimming at V came to 5 bases and at J to 6 bases, leaving 4 bases not matched to a gene. The CDR3 is 14 residues long. In DNA, the CDR3 is TGTGCCAGCTCAACGGACAGGGGCGCCGGGGAGCTGTTTTTT. This translates into CASSTDRGAGELFF.

The chain has TRBV7-3 and TRBJ1-6, with TRBD1 as a possible D gene (6 bases). The germline gives CDR1 SGHTA, CDR2 FQGTGA. V was clipped by 2 bases and J by 8 bases, with 13 bases between them. This CDR3 is built from 15 residues. Here the CDR3 DNA reads TGTGCCAGCAGCTTAGTGGGGGCGCGAGATTCACCCCTCCACTTT. It encodes CASSLVGARDSPLHF.

This clone has only one observation. Other DNA sequences in this sample translate to the same CDR3. This chain links TRBV6-5 with TRBJ2-3; maybe TRBD2 (5 bases). Germline-derived CDR1 and CDR2 are MNHEY and SVGAGI. V lost 4 bases and J 2 bases, leaving 10 bases between the germline ends. The CDR3 spans 14 residues. The CDR3 DNA follows: TGTGCCAGCAGTTCCGGCGGGTCCACAGATACGCAGTATTTT. It translates to CASSSGGSTDTQYF.

The rearrangement links TRBV4-1 to TRBJ1-2; 12 positions agree with TRBD1. Looked up from germline, CDR1 is MGHRA and CDR2 is YSYEKL. The CDR3 runs to 16 residues. The V segment lost 1 base and the J segment 3 bases; nucleotides outside the gene matches: 3. The chain's CDR3 is CASSQAGTGGDYGYTF. The CDR3 DNA follows: TGCGCCAGCAGCCAAGCGGGGACAGGGGGCGACTATGGCTACACCTTC.

This chain uses TRBV6-6 with TRBJ2-7, with TRBD1 as a possible D gene (5 bases). Germline V CDR1 and CDR2: MNHNY, SVGAGI (reference sequence). V dropped 0 bases and J dropped 5 bases, with 11 bases sitting between them. The CDR3 has 14 amino acids. CDR3 DNA: TGTGCCAGCAGTTACTCAGGGGCCATCGACGAGCAGTACTTC. Translation gives CASSYSGAIDEQYF.

The chain couples TRBV7-9 to TRBJ2-1; TRBD2 matches 13 bases. CDR1 is SEHNR and CDR2 is FQNEAQ in the germline V gene (reference sequence). V lost 5 bases and J lost 4; bases outside the gene matches: 8. The CDR3 is 17 amino acids. For the CDR3, the DNA is TGTGCCAGCAGCCCCCGGACTAGCGGGAGCGCGTACAATGAGCAGTTCTTC. As protein: CASSPRTSGSAYNEQFF.

The genes are TRBV28 and TRBJ1-2; the D is unclear. The CDR3 runs 11 residues. The ends were cut back, 5 bases at V and 4 bases at J, with 5 bases in the middle. The germline CDR1 and CDR2 sequences are MDHEN and SYDVKM. CDR3: CASSQAYGYTF. DNA for the CDR3: TGTGCCAGCAGTCAGGCCTATGGCTACACCTTC.

The chain carries TRBV30 and TRBJ2-7; 7 nucleotides agree with TRBD2. Germline lookup yields CDR1 GTSNPN and CDR2 SVGIG (reference sequence). V trimming: 1 base; J trimming: 0 bases; junction bases outside the gene matches: 6. CDR3 length: 15 amino acids. CDR3 sequence: CAWSGRGSSSYEQYF. The DNA of the CDR3 is TGTGCCTGGAGTGGGCGGGGGTCGAGCTCCTACGAGCAGTACTTC.

As concerns this clone: The sample has other DNA sequences that encode this CDR3 too. The V call is TRBV6-5, the J call TRBJ1-2; possible D gene TRBD1, 5 bases. V lost 5 bases and J lost 2, with 6 bases in between. CDR3 size: 12 residues. The germline V gene encodes CDR1 MNHEY and CDR2 SVGAGI. CDR3 nucleotides: TGTGCCAGCAGTCGACAGAACTATGGCTACACCTTC. This translates into CASSRQNYGYTF.

The genes are TRBV7-3 and TRBJ2-2; tentatively, D is TRBD1 (5 bases). Germline lookup yields CDR1 SGHTA and CDR2 FQGTGA. CDR3 length equals 15 residues. Trimming left V 4 bases short and J 4 bases short, with 13 bases between. For the CDR3, the DNA is TGTGCCAGCAGCTCGCTAGGAAGGGGCACCGGGGAGCTGTTTTTT. This translates into CASSSLGRGTGELFF.

The J gene is TRBJ2-2, the V gene TRBV7-2; possible D gene TRBD2, 5 bases. Germline V gene sequence: CDR1 SGHTA, CDR2 FQGNSA. Trimming took 2 bases from V and 1 from J, leaving 8 bases between them. The CDR3 runs 15 residues. DNA of the CDR3: TGTGCCAGCAGCTTACAAAGCGGGAACACCGGGGAGCTGTTTTTT. It yields the protein CASSLQSGNTGELFF.

The rearrangement uses TRBV4-1 and TRBJ1-2; 9 bases map to TRBD1. Germline V gene data show CDR1 as MGHRA and CDR2 as YSYEKL. This CDR3 has 16 residues. Trimming removed 0 bases from V and 3 bases from J; junction bases left unmatched: 5. The CDR3 sequence is CASSQEGTGKDYGYTF. The CDR3 coding sequence is TGCGCCAGCAGCCAAGAGGGGACAGGGAAGGACTATGGCTACACCTTC.

V is TRBV28 and J is TRBJ2-5; 7 positions match TRBD1. Trimming at V came to 5 bases and at J to 2 bases, leaving 8 bases not matched to a gene. Germline V gene data show CDR1 as MDHEN and CDR2 as SYDVKM. The CDR3 contains 15 residues. The CDR3, as DNA: TGTGCCAGCAGTCTTCCCCCGGGACAGCAAGAGACCCAGTACTTC. Translated, it gives CASSLPPGQQETQYF.

V is TRBV15 and J is TRBJ2-5; D is perhaps TRBD2 (6 bases). V dropped 5 bases and J dropped 0 bases, with 19 bases sitting between them. Per the germline V gene, CDR1 is LNHNV and CDR2 is YYDKDF (reference sequence). The CDR3 has 17 residues. Written as DNA, the CDR3 is TGTGCCACCAGCGGCAGGAGGGGTCGGCCGAACCAAGAGACCCAGTACTTC. This sequence encodes CATSGRRGRPNQETQYF.

Only one count was recorded for this clone. This chain connects TRBV15 to TRBJ2-7; the D gene is possibly TRBD2 (7 bases). Trimming cost V 1 base and J 1 base, with 11 bases left between them. In germline, CDR1 is LNHNV, CDR2 YYDKDF (reference sequence). There are 15 residues in the CDR3. CDR3 DNA sequence: TGTGCCACCAGCAGAGGGGGGGGCCCGTCCTACGAGCAGTACTTC. Translating gives CATSRGGGPSYEQYF.